This passage covers 15 T cell receptor beta chains from one sample sequenced in a study of PD-1 blockade in classical Hodgkin lymphoma (dated by TCRdb to about 2020). Libraries were built with the immunoSEQ multiplex PCR assay. In TCRdb, the immuneACCESS table is reduced to in-frame sequences with V and J assigned. These tables do not hold every clone; where another copy was compared, an unresolved V gene accounts for under half, and the others remain unexplained. In all, the sample holds about 96,000 clones, and about 92% of those were seen once. Around 2% of the sample comes from the top ten. In light of the paper, this sample's time point label describes: cycle 4 day 1 (C4D1), after six to seven weeks of nivolumab. Every trial patient had relapsed following autologous stem cell transplantation, and prior brentuximab vedotin exposure was what differed among cohorts A, B and C. The sequenced sample was peripheral blood mononuclear cells (PBMCs), obtained before the fourth cycle of nivolumab. The receptor set was obtained from a human donor with classical Hodgkin lymphoma.

The CDR3 sequence is CASSDSGVNYGYTF. The CDR3 DNA reads TGTGCCAGCAGCGACTCGGGCGTAAACTATGGCTACACCTTC. The chain combines TRBV9 with TRBJ1-2; no reliable D call. V was pared by 3 bases and J by 2 bases, with 11 bases between. Germline V lookup: CDR1 SGDLS, CDR2 YYNGEE. This CDR3 spans 14 amino acids. Combining the CDR3 with reference TRBV9 and TRBJ1-2 gives the whole variable domain DSGVTQTPKHLITATGQRVTLRCSPRSGDLSVYWYQQSLDQGLQFLIQYYNGEERAKGNILERFSAQQFPDLHSELNLSSLELGDSALYFCASSDSGVNYGYTFGSGTRLTVV.

The chain uses TRBV14 and TRBJ1-1; 9 bases map to TRBD1. There are 17 residues in the CDR3. Trimming cost V 1 base and J 4 bases; bases outside gene matches: 10. CDR1 is SGHDN, CDR2 FVKESK, per germline. The CDR3 spells CASSQGSGTGSSTEAFF. CDR3 coding DNA: TGTGCCAGCAGCCAAGGGTCGGGGACAGGGTCATCCACTGAAGCTTTCTTT.

The chain employs TRBV30 and TRBJ2-1; D possibly corresponds to TRBD2 (5 bases). CDR3 length equals 16 residues. Per the germline V gene, CDR1 is GTSNPN and CDR2 is SVGIG (reference sequence). Trimming took 2 bases from V and 8 from J, leaving 22 bases between them. The CDR3 coding sequence is TGTGCCTGGAGTCAGGTTGGCGGGCTCCTTAGTTATGAGCAGTTCTTC. As protein: CAWSQVGGLLSYEQFF.

The CDR3: CAHGIRTEAFF. Written as DNA, the CDR3 is TGTGCCCATGGGATCAGAACTGAAGCTTTCTTT. The chain joins TRBV28 to TRBJ1-1; D remains unclear. This CDR3 contains 11 residues. Germline V gene data show CDR1 as MDHEN and CDR2 as SYDVKM. V was pared by 11 bases and J by 5 bases, with 12 bases between. Using reference TRBV28 and TRBJ1-1 for the parts outside the CDR3, the full variable domain is DVKVTQSSRYLVKRTGEKVFLECVQDMDHENMFWYRQDPGLGLRLIYFSYDVKMKEKGDIPEGYSVSREKKERFSLILESASTNQTSMYLCAHGIRTEAFFGQGTRLTVV.

This clone has just one count. This rearrangement joins TRBV18 to TRBJ2-7; possible D gene TRBD1, 6 bases. V dropped 8 bases and J dropped 7 bases, with 12 bases sitting between them. Germline V gene data show CDR1 as KGHSH and CDR2 as LQKENI. The CDR3 is 11 residues long. CDR3 protein: CASNPGQEQYF. CDR3 nucleotides: TGTGCCAGCAACCCCGGACAGGAGCAGTACTTC.

The chain uses TRBV9 and TRBJ2-7, with 7 positions matching TRBD2. With V trimmed by 0 bases and J by 1 base, 4 bases remained unmatched. The CDR3 is 15 amino acids. The germline V gene has CDR1 SGDLS and CDR2 YYNGEE. CDR3 protein: CASSVGPSGSYEQYF. For the CDR3, the DNA is TGTGCCAGCAGCGTAGGCCCTAGCGGTTCCTACGAGCAGTACTTC. Supplemented by reference TRBV9 and TRBJ2-7, the full variable domain reads DSGVTQTPKHLITATGQRVTLRCSPRSGDLSVYWYQQSLDQGLQFLIQYYNGEERAKGNILERFSAQQFPDLHSELNLSSLELGDSALYFCASSVGPSGSYEQYFGPGTRLTVT.

As DNA, the CDR3 is TGTGCCTGGAGTGTACCCCCTTATGGCTACACCTTC. This codes for CAWSVPPYGYTF. This chain joins TRBV30 and TRBJ1-2; D ambiguous. Germline CDR1 reads GTSNPN; CDR2 reads SVGIG (reference sequence). V was pared by 0 bases and J by 5 bases, with 7 bases between. The CDR3 spans 12 residues.

J is TRBJ1-1 and V is TRBV19, with 7 nucleotides matching TRBD1. V was clipped by 4 bases and J by 11 bases; unmatched bases: 25. Germline-derived CDR1 and CDR2 are LNHDA and SQIVND (reference sequence). The CDR3 extends over 18 amino acids. CDR3 nucleotide sequence: TGTGCCAGTAGTAAAGTAATACGGGCAGGGGGAGGATACCTGTCGGCTTTCTTT. This translates into CASSKVIRAGGGYLSAFF.

The chain recombines TRBV5-4 with TRBJ1-4; a possible D gene is TRBD1 (5 bases). V lost 5 bases, J lost 7 bases, and 18 bases lay in between. CDR1 SGHNT and CDR2 YYREEE come from the germline V gene (reference sequence). This CDR3 has 15 residues. The CDR3 loop reads CASSPKSGTFEKLFF. The CDR3 region has the DNA TGTGCCAGCAGTCCTAAATCGGGGACTTTTGAAAAACTGTTTTTT.

This clone was found once. The rearrangement links TRBV5-1 to TRBJ2-5; D is unclear. The CDR3 runs 12 residues. Germline values: CDR1 SGHRS, CDR2 YFSETQ. V was trimmed by 4 bases and J by 5 bases, leaving 9 bases between them. CDR3 coding DNA: TGCGCCAGCAGCCTAGAGGATGAGACCCAGTACTTC. It yields the protein CASSLEDETQYF. Using reference TRBV5-1 and TRBJ2-5 for the parts outside the CDR3, the full variable domain is KAGVTQTPRYLIKTRGQQVTLSCSPISGHRSVSWYQQTPGQGLQFLFEYFSETQRNKGNFPGRFSGRQFSNSRSEMNVSTLELGDSALYLCASSLEDETQYFGPGTRLLVL.

J is TRBJ1-2 and V is TRBV5-1; no firm D call. The V end lost 0 bases, the J end lost 7 bases, and 13 bases lay between the germline ends. Germline CDR1 SGHRS, CDR2 YFSETQ. The CDR3 consists of 14 residues. CDR3 loop: CASSLAWQSTGYTF. The DNA for the CDR3 is TGCGCCAGCAGCTTGGCATGGCAGTCGACTGGCTACACCTTC.

This chain connects TRBV9 to TRBJ1-2, with TRBD1 matching 8 bases. Germline CDR1 SGDLS, CDR2 YYNGEE. The length of the CDR3 is 15 residues. Losses at the gene ends were 0 bases for V and 6 bases for J; bases not matched to a gene: 7. The CDR3 coding sequence is TGTGCCAGCAGCGTAGGAGGACAGGGATCTAATGGCTACACCTTC. Protein sequence: CASSVGGQGSNGYTF.

The rearrangement joins TRBV6-1 to TRBJ1-5; 7 bases match TRBD1. CDR3 length: 15 residues. From germline, CDR1 is MNHNS and CDR2 SASEGT. J lost 4 bases, V lost 5 bases, and 8 bases had no gene match. The CDR3 loop reads CASSIRQGGNQPQHF. The CDR3 nucleotides read TGTGCCAGCAGTATAAGACAGGGTGGGAATCAGCCCCAGCATTTT.

This chain connects TRBV6-6 to TRBJ1-5; possible D gene TRBD1, 5 bases. Trimming took 4 bases from V and 2 from J, leaving 9 bases between them. Germline assignment: CDR1 MNHNY and CDR2 SVGAGI (reference sequence). This CDR3 contains 14 residues. The CDR3 spells CASSSKGGNQPQHF. Written as DNA, the CDR3 is TGTGCCAGCAGTTCAAAAGGGGGCAATCAGCCCCAGCATTTT.

The rearrangement joins TRBV2 to TRBJ1-4; 8 bases map to TRBD1. The germline gives CDR1 SNHLY, CDR2 FYNNEI. V gave up 6 bases and J gave up 6 bases; unmatched junction bases: 9. The CDR3 runs 15 residues. The CDR3 loop is CASRVRGLRDEKLFF. For the CDR3, the DNA is TGTGCCAGCAGGGTCAGGGGGCTAAGGGATGAAAAACTGTTTTTT. The complete variable domain, with remaining parts taken from reference TRBV2 and TRBJ1-4, reads EPEVTQTPSHQVTQMGQEVILRCVPISNHLYFYWYRQILGQKVEFLVSFYNNEISEKSEIFDDQFSVERPDGSNFTLKIRSTKLEDSAMYFCASRVRGLRDEKLFFGSGTQLSVL.